Below are 29 T cell receptor beta chains sequenced from a single sample in a study of T cells in localized non-small cell lung cancer. Measured with immunoSEQ multiplex PCR; TCRdb has only the in-frame clones, and not every one. Here the sample spans about 35,000 clones, roughly 90% being singletons. This sample comprised peripheral blood, obtained before any cancer treatment. Every receptor here comes from a female donor of 60 years or more with stage I lung adenocarcinoma.

The chain has TRBV14 and TRBJ1-4; TRBD1 is a possible D gene (5 bases). Per the germline V gene, CDR1 is SGHDN and CDR2 is FVKESK. The V end was cut by 0 bases, the J end by 6 bases, with 11 bases between. The CDR3 consists of 15 residues. The DNA for the CDR3 is TGTGCCAGCAGCCAAGAGTGGGGGAGAGATGAAAAACTGTTTTTT. Protein: CASSQEWGRDEKLFF.

The V call is TRBV19, the J call TRBJ1-6; TRBD1 matches 7 bases. Germline trimming cut 5 bases from V and 5 bases from J; bases unmatched to any gene: 3. The CDR3 has 14 residues. Germline V gene lookup returns CDR1 LNHDA and CDR2 SQIVND (reference sequence). The CDR3 DNA is TGTGCCAGTAGTGGGACAGCTAATAATTCACCCCTCCACTTT. Protein product: CASSGTANNSPLHF.

The rearrangement joins TRBV7-9 to TRBJ2-7; TRBD1 aligns across 12 bases. This CDR3 region has 15 residues. V lost 4 bases to trimming and J lost 6 bases; unmatched junction nucleotides: 7. The germline V gene encodes CDR1 SEHNR and CDR2 FQNEAQ (reference sequence). DNA for the CDR3: TGTGCCAGCAGCTGGGGACAGGGGGCGGTAGGCGAGCAGTACTTC. It specifies CASSWGQGAVGEQYF.

J is TRBJ2-1 and V is TRBV30, with D uncertain. The CDR3 has 14 residues. Germline V CDR1 and CDR2: GTSNPN, SVGIG (reference sequence). Trimming pared 2 bases from V and 6 bases from J, leaving 14 bases between. CDR3 bases: TGTGCCTGGAGTAGACCCCCTGGTGGCAATGAGCAGTTCTTC. As protein: CAWSRPPGGNEQFF.

The gene calls are TRBV28 and TRBJ1-6, with D unclear. The CDR3 has 16 residues. CDR1 and CDR2 (germline): MDHEN, SYDVKM. Trimming removed 2 bases from V and 3 bases from J, with 11 bases in between. CDR3 amino acids: CASSLGEGVYNSPLHF. The CDR3 DNA follows: TGTGCCAGCAGTTTAGGGGAAGGAGTCTATAATTCACCCCTCCACTTT.

The chain uses TRBV27 and TRBJ2-2; 7 positions agree with TRBD2. The ends lost 5 bases at V and 6 bases at J; junction bases unmatched: 3. This CDR3 comprises 13 residues. Per the germline V gene, CDR1 is MNHEY and CDR2 is SMNVEV (reference sequence). The CDR3 reads CASSPSGAGELFF. CDR3 nucleotides: TGTGCCAGCAGTCCCAGCGGGGCCGGGGAGCTGTTTTTT.

The V and J genes are TRBV19 and TRBJ2-7; 8 bases line up with TRBD1. CDR1 is LNHDA, CDR2 SQIVND, per germline (reference sequence). Trimming took 5 bases from V and 5 from J; bases not matched to a gene: 11. CDR3 size: 15 residues. In DNA form, the CDR3 reads TGTGCCAGTAGTCGCCCAGGGGGCGAATCAGACGAGCAGTACTTC. This codes for CASSRPGGESDEQYF.

The rearrangement uses TRBV27 and TRBJ2-5, with D possibly TRBD1 on 6 matching bases. V shed 2 bases and J shed 1 base, with 8 bases lying between them. Germline CDR1 reads MNHEY; CDR2 reads SMNVEV (reference sequence). The length of the CDR3 is 14 residues. CDR3 sequence (DNA): TGTGCCAGCAGTTTAACAGGGATCCAAGAGACCCAGTACTTC. It codes for CASSLTGIQETQYF.

The chain has TRBV5-6 and TRBJ2-1; D gene uncertain. The CDR3 has 12 residues. CDR1 is SGHDT, CDR2 YYEEEE, per germline. With 1 base removed from V and 7 bases from J, the gap between germline ends came to 6 bases. Here the CDR3 reads CASSLRLNEQFF. The CDR3 DNA reads as TGTGCCAGCAGCTTGCGTCTTAATGAGCAGTTCTTC.

This clone has only one observation. The chain couples TRBV6-5 to TRBJ1-2; a weak D match, TRBD1 (5 bases). Germline CDR1 reads MNHEY; CDR2 reads SVGAGI. V shed 5 bases and J shed 2 bases, with 9 bases lying between them. The CDR3 is made up of 13 amino acids. Here the CDR3 reads CASSGALNYGYTF. CDR3 DNA: TGTGCCAGCAGTGGGGCCTTGAACTATGGCTACACCTTC.

This chain links TRBV5-4 with TRBJ2-5; 9 positions agree with TRBD1. The CDR3 is 16 residues long. The junction had 10 bases not matched to a gene; V was cut back by 4 bases and J by 3 bases. In germline, CDR1 is SGHNT, CDR2 YYREEE (reference sequence). CDR3 coding DNA: TGTGCCAGCAGCCCATGGACAGGGGAGACTGAAGAGACCCAGTACTTC. Its translation is CASSPWTGETEETQYF.

V usage is TRBV11-2 and J usage is TRBJ1-1, with D hard to call. The V and J ends lost 8 bases and 7 bases respectively, with 17 bases between them. The CDR3 contains 13 residues. Germline V gene sequence: CDR1 SGHAT, CDR2 FQNNGV. The CDR3 reads CASGYTVNREAFF. In nucleotides, the CDR3 is TGTGCCAGCGGCTATACGGTTAACCGTGAAGCTTTCTTT.

The chain employs TRBV9 and TRBJ2-7, with TRBD1 matching over 11 bases. V lost 3 bases, J lost 5 bases, and 7 bases stayed unmatched. CDR3 length: 15 amino acids. Germline CDR1 is SGDLS and CDR2 is YYNGEE. The CDR3 sequence: CASSGLGTGGHEQYF. Here the CDR3 DNA reads TGTGCCAGCAGCGGACTCGGGACAGGGGGGCACGAGCAGTACTTC. The whole variable domain, remainder taken from reference TRBV9 and TRBJ2-7, is DSGVTQTPKHLITATGQRVTLRCSPRSGDLSVYWYQQSLDQGLQFLIQYYNGEERAKGNILERFSAQQFPDLHSELNLSSLELGDSALYFCASSGLGTGGHEQYFGPGTRLTVT.

The chain couples TRBV5-4 to TRBJ1-3, with no clear D. Germline CDR1 and CDR2: SGHNT and YYREEE (reference sequence). The CDR3 is 12 amino acids. Trimming cost V 0 bases and J 4 bases, with 2 bases left between them. Written as DNA, the CDR3 is TGTGCCAGCAGCTTGGGGGGAAACACCATATATTTT. Protein: CASSLGGNTIYF.

The CDR3 DNA reads TGTGCCAGCAGCTTGGCACAGGGATACAATGAGCAGTTCTTC. Amino acid sequence: CASSLAQGYNEQFF. This chain connects TRBV5-6 to TRBJ2-1; the D gene is possibly TRBD1 (6 bases). Trimming shortened V by 0 bases and J by 4 bases, and 8 bases separated the two germline ends. CDR3 length: 14 amino acids. Germline V CDR1 and CDR2: SGHDT, YYEEEE.

The rearrangement uses TRBV9 and TRBJ1-3; D unclear. The CDR3 contains 13 residues. Germline V gene sequence: CDR1 SGDLS, CDR2 YYNGEE. V was trimmed by 2 bases and J by 3 bases, leaving 6 bases between them. The CDR3 DNA reads TGTGCCAGCAGCGTTGGGGATGGAAACACCATATATTTT. Its protein is CASSVGDGNTIYF.

The chain carries TRBV5-4 and TRBJ2-6; D is ambiguous. The ends were cut back, 4 bases at V and 2 bases at J, with 7 bases in the middle. The germline V gene encodes CDR1 SGHNT and CDR2 YYREEE (reference sequence). The CDR3 is 14 amino acids. The CDR3 coding sequence is TGTGCCAGCAGCGACCAGACTGGGGCCAACGTCCTGACTTTC. Amino acids: CASSDQTGANVLTF. The whole variable domain, filled in from reference TRBV5-4 and TRBJ2-6, reads ETGVTQSPTHLIKTRGQQVTLRCSSQSGHNTVSWYQQALGQGPQFIFQYYREEENGRGNFPPRFSGLQFPNYSSELNVNALELDDSALYLCASSDQTGANVLTFGAGSRLTVL.

The CDR3 DNA reads as TGTGCCAGCAGTACGCGACACGGAATCGGATATAATTCACCCCTCCACTTT. Amino acid sequence: CASSTRHGIGYNSPLHF. V usage is TRBV2 and J usage is TRBJ1-6; D unresolved. CDR1 SNHLY and CDR2 FYNNEI come from the germline V gene. CDR3 length equals 17 residues. Trimming removed 5 bases at V and 4 bases at J, with 18 bases between.

The chain recombines TRBV7-9 with TRBJ1-1; D gene ambiguous. This CDR3 region has 14 residues. V gave up 6 bases and J gave up 4 bases, with 15 bases separating them. Germline-derived CDR1 and CDR2 are SEHNR and FQNEAQ (reference sequence). Here the CDR3 reads CASSSPGRTTEAFF. The CDR3 DNA is TGTGCCAGCAGTTCCCCGGGGAGGACCACTGAAGCTTTCTTT.

This clone came up once. The chain recombines TRBV5-4 with TRBJ1-2; TRBD1 aligns across 9 bases. This CDR3 is built from 15 residues. CDR1 and CDR2 (germline): SGHNT, YYREEE (reference sequence). Losses at the gene ends were 4 bases for V and 6 bases for J; bases not matched to a gene: 10. The CDR3 here is CASSGPGTGRDGYTF. The DNA for the CDR3 is TGTGCCAGCAGCGGGCCCGGGACAGGGAGAGATGGCTACACCTTC.

This chain's CDR3 is CASSITSGGYEQYF. The CDR3 DNA reads as TGTGCCAGCAGTATTACTAGCGGGGGCTACGAGCAGTACTTC. The chain is built from TRBV27 and TRBJ2-7; 11 positions match TRBD2. V was clipped by 5 bases and J by 3 bases; unmatched bases: 3. CDR3 size: 14 residues. Germline values: CDR1 MNHEY, CDR2 SMNVEV (reference sequence).

CDR3 sequence reads: CASSPDRGNEKLFF. CDR3 bases: TGTGCCAGCAGTCCGGACAGGGGGAATGAAAAACTGTTTTTT. J is TRBJ1-4 and V is TRBV6-5; 10 bases align to TRBD1. With V trimmed by 5 bases and J by 5 bases, 2 bases remained unmatched. This CDR3 is 14 amino acids long. CDR1 is MNHEY and CDR2 is SVGAGI in the germline V gene.

This rearrangement joins TRBV28 to TRBJ2-1, with D hard to call. Deletions cut 3 bases from V and 12 bases from J, with 18 bases between. The CDR3 sequence is 14 residues long. Germline-derived CDR1 and CDR2 are MDHEN and SYDVKM. The DNA of the CDR3 is TGTGCCAGCAGTTTGTCCAGGAGTCGTTTCGGGCAGTTCTTC. Translated: CASSLSRSRFGQFF.

J is TRBJ2-7 and V is TRBV5-1; 8 positions agree with TRBD1. J lost 3 bases, V lost 0 bases, and 5 bases had no gene match. This CDR3 comprises 15 residues. Per the germline V gene, CDR1 is SGHRS and CDR2 is YFSETQ. CDR3 in DNA: TGCGCCAGCAGCTTGGCGGCAGGGGGCCGCTACGAGCAGTACTTC. Residues: CASSLAAGGRYEQYF.

CDR3 loop: CASSSSQTSGTSTDTQYF. The CDR3, as DNA: TGTGCCAGCAGCTCGAGCCAGACTAGCGGGACGAGCACAGATACGCAGTATTTT. This chain links TRBV5-4 with TRBJ2-3; 11 positions match TRBD2. Germline V gives CDR1 SGHNT, CDR2 YYREEE (reference sequence). CDR3 size: 18 residues. The trim removed 3 bases at V and 0 bases at J, leaving 9 bases unmatched.

This clone was observed once. This sequence joins TRBV19 and TRBJ2-3, with 8 bases lining up with TRBD2. The germline gives CDR1 LNHDA, CDR2 SQIVND (reference sequence). V shed 6 bases, J shed 5 bases, and the junction held 10 bases outside the gene matches. The length of the CDR3 is 15 residues. The CDR3 protein is CASRFASGLGDTQYF. The CDR3 region has the DNA TGTGCCAGTAGGTTTGCTAGCGGGTTAGGAGATACGCAGTATTTT.

V usage is TRBV5-6 and J usage is TRBJ2-5; weak D call: TRBD2 (6 bases). This CDR3 is built from 16 residues. The germline gives CDR1 SGHDT, CDR2 YYEEEE. Trimming pared 1 base from V and 4 bases from J, leaving 17 bases between. The CDR3 DNA follows: TGTGCCAGCAGCTTGAAGGAGGGTACTAATCGAGAGACCCAGTACTTC. This codes for CASSLKEGTNRETQYF. Full variable domain (outside the CDR3, taken from reference TRBV5-6 and TRBJ2-5): DAGVTQSPTHLIKTRGQQVTLRCSPKSGHDTVSWYQQALGQGPQFIFQYYEEEERQRGNFPDRFSGHQFPNYSSELNVNALLLGDSALYLCASSLKEGTNRETQYFGPGTRLLVL.

The chain employs TRBV28 and TRBJ1-2; D gene ambiguous. The ends were cut back, 3 bases at V and 4 bases at J, with 6 bases in the middle. The germline gives CDR1 MDHEN, CDR2 SYDVKM. This CDR3 has 12 amino acids. The CDR3 reads CASSFSPYGYTF. DNA of the CDR3: TGTGCCAGCAGTTTTAGCCCCTATGGCTACACCTTC.

The chain recombines TRBV30 with TRBJ1-5, with D maybe TRBD1 (5 bases). The germline CDR1 and CDR2 sequences are GTSNPN and SVGIG (reference sequence). V lost 3 bases and J lost 1, with 25 bases in between. The CDR3 contains 19 residues. The CDR3 region is CAWSGPGQGAFGSNQPQHF. The CDR3 DNA is TGTGCCTGGAGCGGTCCGGGCCAGGGTGCCTTCGGGAGCAATCAGCCCCAGCATTTT.